A selection of T cell receptor beta chains follows, all from one sample in a study of cytomegalovirus exposure and HLA in healthy donors. TCRdb keeps only in-frame clones here, not all; method: immunoSEQ multiplex PCR. The table lists about 68,000 clones, about 81% of them singletons. The sequenced material came from PBMCs. These receptors were taken from a human donor in good health. Each CDR3 is given without its conserved first and last residue. A D gene is named only where the DNA matches it firmly.

>13|TRBV27|TRBJ1-4|-
ASSLFGRSSEELF
>13|TRBV12-5|TRBJ2-3|TRBD1
ASGRGQGSTDTQY
>13|TRBV9|TRBJ1-5|-
ASSVWAYVDQPQH
>12|TRBV4-3|TRBJ2-5|-
ASSQVAGRETQY
>13|TRBV19|TRBJ1-1|-
ASSIDEGGDTEAF
>13|TRBV10-3|TRBJ1-4|-
AISEGPGHREKLF
>12|TRBV7-7|TRBJ2-7|TRBD1
ASSSGTGSYEQY
>14|TRBV12-5|TRBJ1-3|-
ASSPWPAGSGNTIY
>18|TRBV4-2|TRBJ2-3|TRBD2
ASSHPFVPSGGQLTDTQY
>13|TRBV5-1|TRBJ1-6|-
ASSRESSYNSPLH
>13|TRBV27|TRBJ2-7|TRBD1
ASSVQTGVNYEQY
>12|TRBV9|TRBJ2-3|TRBD2
ASSVVERGGLVY
>13|TRBV5-1|TRBJ1-6|TRBD1
ASSSTGTEHSPLH
>10|TRBV28|TRBJ1-4|-
ASSWGGEKLF
>11|TRBV5-4|TRBJ1-1|-
ASRSGENTEAF
>13|TRBV6-1|TRBJ2-7|-
ASSEPRRGPYEQY
>14|TRBV6-4|TRBJ2-3|-
ASSVAGALGTDTQY
>14|TRBV5-8|TRBJ1-1|-
ASSPGTGGSGTEAF
>11|TRBV29-1|TRBJ2-5|TRBD2
SAATGGEETQY
>11|TRBV29-1|TRBJ1-4|TRBD1
SVEDRGGEKLF
>15|TRBV7-9|TRBJ1-2|-
SSSRGGAGTANYGYT
>15|TRBV5-1|TRBJ1-1|TRBD1
ASSLLGQAYMNTEAF
>14|TRBV5-4|TRBJ2-7|-
ASSLGGGDGSGEQY
>13|TRBV13|TRBJ2-5|-
ASSLLSDNQETQY
>7|TRBV23-1|TRBJ1-6|-
ASPPTRH
>12|TRBV5-1|TRBJ1-4|-
ASSLAWGEEKLF
>15|TRBV7-3|TRBJ2-7|-
ASSLKGTGDWAYEQY
>13|TRBV6-5|TRBJ2-3|-
ASSRFIQGTDTQY
>14|TRBV27|TRBJ2-7|TRBD1
ASSNRGEGLWYEQY
>12|TRBV29-1|TRBJ2-3|TRBD1
SVGAGTGTDTQY
>14|TRBV15|TRBJ2-5|TRBD2
ATSRPLAGYQETQY
>12|TRBV19|TRBJ1-2|-
ASSIHQFVYGYT
>11|TRBV19|TRBJ1-3|TRBD1
ASRQGAGNTIY
>11|TRBV7-9|TRBJ1-1|TRBD1
ASSSQGARGAF
>14|TRBV4-3|TRBJ2-2|TRBD2
ASKRAAGADTGELF
>13|TRBV10-1|TRBJ2-2|TRBD2
ASSEWTSGDGELF
>12|TRBV10-1|TRBJ1-1|-
ASSESRVRQEAF
>11|TRBV15|TRBJ2-3|-
ATSRGGTDTQY
>14|TRBV11-1|TRBJ2-1|TRBD1
ASSYREGASPNEQF
>13|TRBV7-2|TRBJ2-7|-
ASSLGLGSGYEQY
>11|TRBV29-1|TRBJ1-1|TRBD1
SAVTGVRTEAF
>12|TRBV18|TRBJ2-7|-
ASSPNLDTYEQY
>11|TRBV10-3|TRBJ2-1|-
AISDSGYNEQF
>14|TRBV28|TRBJ2-5|-
ASSFRYSRYQETQY